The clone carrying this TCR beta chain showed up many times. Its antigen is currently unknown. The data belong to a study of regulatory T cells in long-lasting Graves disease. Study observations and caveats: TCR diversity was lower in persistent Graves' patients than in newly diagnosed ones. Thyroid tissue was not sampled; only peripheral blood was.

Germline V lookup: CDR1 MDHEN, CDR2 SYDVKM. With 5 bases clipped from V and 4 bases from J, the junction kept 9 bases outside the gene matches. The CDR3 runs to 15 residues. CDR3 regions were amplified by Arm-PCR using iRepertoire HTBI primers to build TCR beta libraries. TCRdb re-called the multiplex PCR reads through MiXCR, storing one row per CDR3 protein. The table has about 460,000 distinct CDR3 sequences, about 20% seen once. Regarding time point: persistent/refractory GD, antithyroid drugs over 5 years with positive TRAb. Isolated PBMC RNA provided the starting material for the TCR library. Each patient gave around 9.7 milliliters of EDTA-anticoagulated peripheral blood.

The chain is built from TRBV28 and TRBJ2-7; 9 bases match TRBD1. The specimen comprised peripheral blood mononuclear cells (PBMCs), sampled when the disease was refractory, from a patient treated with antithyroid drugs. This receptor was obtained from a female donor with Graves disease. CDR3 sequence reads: CASSRTGQGIYEQYF. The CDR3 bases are TGTGCCAGCAGTCGGACGGGACAGGGAATTTACGAGCAGTACTTC. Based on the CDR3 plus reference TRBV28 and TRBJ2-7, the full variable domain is DVKVTQSSRYLVKRTGEKVFLECVQDMDHENMFWYRQDPGLGLRLIYFSYDVKMKEKGDIPEGYSVSREKKERFSLILESASTNQTSMYLCASSRTGQGIYEQYFGPGTRLTVT.